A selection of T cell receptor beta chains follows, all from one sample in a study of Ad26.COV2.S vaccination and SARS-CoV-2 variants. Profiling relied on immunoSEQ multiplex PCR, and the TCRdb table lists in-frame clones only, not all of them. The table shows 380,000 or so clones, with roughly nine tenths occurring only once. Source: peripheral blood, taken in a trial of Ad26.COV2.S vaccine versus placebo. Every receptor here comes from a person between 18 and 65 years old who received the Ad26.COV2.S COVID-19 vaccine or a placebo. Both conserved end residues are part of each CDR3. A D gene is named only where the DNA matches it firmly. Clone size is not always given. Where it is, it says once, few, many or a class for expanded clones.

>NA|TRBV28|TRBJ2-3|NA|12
TGTGCCAGTTTGACACTCACAGATACGCAGTATTTT
CASLTLTDTQYF
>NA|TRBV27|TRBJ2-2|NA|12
TGTGCCAGCAGTTGGGGAAGCGGGGAGCTGTTTTTT
CASSWGSGELFF
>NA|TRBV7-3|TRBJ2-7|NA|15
TGTGCCAGCAGCTTAACGGCGACACGGACGGACGAGCAGTACTTC
CASSLTATRTDEQYF
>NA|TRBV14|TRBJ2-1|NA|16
TGTGCCAGCAGCCAAGATCCGGGACGCGAATACAATGAGCAGTTCTTC
CASSQDPGREYNEQFF
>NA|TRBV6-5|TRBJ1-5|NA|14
TGTGCCAGCAGTCCACAAACGGGCATTCAGCCCCAGCATTTT
CASSPQTGIQPQHF
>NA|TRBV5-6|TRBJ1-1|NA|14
TGTGCCAGCACCTCTGACGATGTCGTCACTGAAGCTTTCTTT
CASTSDDVVTEAFF
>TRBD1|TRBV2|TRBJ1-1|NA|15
TGTGCCAGCAGAACCGACAGGGCGATAAACACTGAAGCTTTCTTT
CASRTDRAINTEAFF
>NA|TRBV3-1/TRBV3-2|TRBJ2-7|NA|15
TGTGCCAGCAGTGAGGACGGGAGTCCCTCCTACGAGCAGTACTTC
CASSEDGSPSYEQYF
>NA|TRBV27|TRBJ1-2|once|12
TGTGCCAGGAGGCCCTCGGGATTGAGCTACACCTTC
CARRPSGLSYTF
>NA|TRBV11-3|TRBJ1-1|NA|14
TGTGCCAGCAGCTTAGATCCAACTGGCACTGAAGCTTTCTTT
CASSLDPTGTEAFF
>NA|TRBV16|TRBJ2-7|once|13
TGTGCCAGCAGCCAAGATGCAGGGTACGAGCAGTACTTC
CASSQDAGYEQYF
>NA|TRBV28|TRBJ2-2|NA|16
TGTGCCAGCACCACTTACGGAGATGGTAGCGCCGGGGAGCTGTTTTTT
CASTTYGDGSAGELFF
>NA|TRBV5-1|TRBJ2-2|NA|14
TGCGCCAGCAGCTTGTCTGGGAACACCGGGGAGCTGTTTTTT
CASSLSGNTGELFF
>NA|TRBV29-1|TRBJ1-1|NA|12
TGCAGCGTTGGGGACTTGAACACTGAAGCTTTCTTT
CSVGDLNTEAFF
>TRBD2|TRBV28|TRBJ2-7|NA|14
TGTGCCAGCAGTTTATATAGCGGGAGCTACGAGCAGTACTTC
CASSLYSGSYEQYF
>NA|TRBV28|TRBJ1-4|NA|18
TGTGCCAGCAGCCACTCCCCCCGGGGGCGATTGGCTAATGAAAAACTGTTTTTT
CASSHSPRGRLANEKLFF
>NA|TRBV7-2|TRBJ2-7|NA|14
TGTGCCAGCAGCCTCCAGTCGCGAGCCTACGAGCAGTACTTC
CASSLQSRAYEQYF
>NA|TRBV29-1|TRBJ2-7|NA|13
TGCAGCGTTGGTGATCAGAGCTCCTACGAGCAGTACTTC
CSVGDQSSYEQYF
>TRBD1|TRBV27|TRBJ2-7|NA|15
TGTGCCAGCAGCACCGGACAGGGGCCACCCTACGAGCAGTACTTC
CASSTGQGPPYEQYF
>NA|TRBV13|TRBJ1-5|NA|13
TGTGCCAGCAGCTTCAGTAGCAATCAGCCCCAGCATTTT
CASSFSSNQPQHF
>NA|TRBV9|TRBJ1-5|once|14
TGTGCCAGCAGCGTAGCAGGGGTGGTTGGGCCCCAGCATTTT
CASSVAGVVGPQHF
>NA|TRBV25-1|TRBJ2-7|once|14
TGTGCCAGCAGTGAACTAGGGATAACCTACGAGCAGTACTTC
CASSELGITYEQYF
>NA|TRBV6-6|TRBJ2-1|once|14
TGTGCCAGCAGTTTAACGAGCTCCTACAATGAGCAGTTCTTC
CASSLTSSYNEQFF
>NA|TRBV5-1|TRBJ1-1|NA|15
TGCGCCAGCGCCCGATCGGGGGGAAGTTTGACTGAAGCTTTCTTT
CASARSGGSLTEAFF
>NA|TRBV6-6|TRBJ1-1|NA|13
TGTGCCAGCAGAAAGGGTATTATGACTGAAGCTTTCTTT
CASRKGIMTEAFF
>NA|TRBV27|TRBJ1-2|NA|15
TGTGCCAGCAGAACCGTCGGGGAGGGGTTCTATGGCTACACCTTC
CASRTVGEGFYGYTF
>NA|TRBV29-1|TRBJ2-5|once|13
TGCAGCGTTGATGAGTCTGTAGACGGGACCCAGTACTTC
CSVDESVDGTQYF
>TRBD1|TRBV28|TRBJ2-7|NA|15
TGTGCCAGCAGTGGGCTGGGACAGATGGACTACGAGCAGTACTTC
CASSGLGQMDYEQYF
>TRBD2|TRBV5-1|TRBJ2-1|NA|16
TGCGCCAGCAGCCCCGGAGTAGCGGGTTCCTACAATGAGCAGTTCTTC
CASSPGVAGSYNEQFF
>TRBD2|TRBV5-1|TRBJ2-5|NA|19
TGCGCCAGCAGCTCGGGACTAGCGGGAGGAGGTTTAGTAGAAGAGACCCAGTACTTC
CASSSGLAGGGLVEETQYF
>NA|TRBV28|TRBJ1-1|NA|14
TGTGCCAGCAGTCCTGCAGGTAGTACCACTGAAGCTTTCTTT
CASSPAGSTTEAFF
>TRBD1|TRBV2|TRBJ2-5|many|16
TGTGCCAGCAGTGAAGGATTGGGACAGTTCCAAGAGACCCAGTACTTC
CASSEGLGQFQETQYF